Below, one TCR beta chain is given with its context. Its antigen remains unknown. The CDR3 has 12 amino acids. Germline CDR1 reads SNHLY; CDR2 reads FYNNEI. V lost 3 bases and J lost 4, with 6 bases in between. Clones were sequenced by immunoSEQ multiplex PCR, and TCRdb holds only the in-frame ones, with some missing. The sample includes about 17,000 clones, roughly 72% of them seen just once. This record belongs to a study of T cell repertoires in ileal Crohn's disease. For the study at large: About half of patients got postoperative therapy: roughly 12 thiopurines, about 20 anti-TNF. Notes on the study in general: Active smokers at surgery had more clonal expansions than non-smokers.

Time point in this sample: neoterminal ileum biopsy at postoperative endoscopy, about 6 months after surgery. Sequenced input: ileal tissue. The TCR sequence derives from an adult with Crohn's disease. This sequence joins TRBV2 and TRBJ1-2; D not resolved. This CDR3 reads CASSDRFYGYTF. Written as DNA, the CDR3 is TGTGCCAGCAGTGATAGATTCTATGGCTACACCTTC.